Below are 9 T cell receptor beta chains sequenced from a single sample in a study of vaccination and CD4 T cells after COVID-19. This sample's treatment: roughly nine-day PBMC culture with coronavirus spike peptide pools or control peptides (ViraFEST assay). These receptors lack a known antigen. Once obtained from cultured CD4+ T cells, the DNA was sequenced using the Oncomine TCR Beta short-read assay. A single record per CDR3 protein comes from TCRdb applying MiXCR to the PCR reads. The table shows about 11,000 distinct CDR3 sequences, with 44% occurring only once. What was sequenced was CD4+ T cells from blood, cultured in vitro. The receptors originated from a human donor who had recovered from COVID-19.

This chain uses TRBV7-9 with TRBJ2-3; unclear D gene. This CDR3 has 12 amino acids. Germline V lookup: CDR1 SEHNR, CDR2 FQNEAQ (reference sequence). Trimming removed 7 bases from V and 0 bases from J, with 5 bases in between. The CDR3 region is CASMGSTDTQYF. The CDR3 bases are TGTGCCAGCATGGGTAGCACAGATACGCAGTATTTT.

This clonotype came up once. The DNA for the CDR3 is TGTGCCAGCAGCTCCCAGGGCGGGGGGGCTGGCACAGATACGCAGTATTTT. This encodes CASSSQGGGAGTDTQYF. The chain uses TRBV7-2 and TRBJ2-3; 9 nucleotides align to TRBD2. Losses at the gene ends were 4 bases for V and 1 base for J; bases not matched to a gene: 9. Germline V gives CDR1 SGHTA, CDR2 FQGNSA. The CDR3 has 17 residues.

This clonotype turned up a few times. The CDR3 loop is CATRLAAYGYTF. In DNA, the CDR3 is TGTGCCACCCGCCTCGCCGCCTATGGCTACACCTTC. The J gene is TRBJ1-2, the V gene TRBV2; D gene uncertain. Trimming took off 10 bases at V and 4 bases at J, with 13 bases between the two ends. CDR1 and CDR2 (germline): SNHLY, FYNNEI. This CDR3 is built from 12 residues.

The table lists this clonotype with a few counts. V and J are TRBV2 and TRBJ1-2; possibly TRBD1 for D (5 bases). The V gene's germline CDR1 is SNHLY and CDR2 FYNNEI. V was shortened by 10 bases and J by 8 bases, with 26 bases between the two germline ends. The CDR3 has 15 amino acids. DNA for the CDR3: TGTGCCACCCGTGGGTGGGGCGAGGGCCCCGAGGGCTACACCTTC. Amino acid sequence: CATRGWGEGPEGYTF.

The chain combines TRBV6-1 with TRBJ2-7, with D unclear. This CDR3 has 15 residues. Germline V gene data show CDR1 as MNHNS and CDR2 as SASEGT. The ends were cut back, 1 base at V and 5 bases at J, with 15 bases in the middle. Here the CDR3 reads CASSEGGALVHEQYF. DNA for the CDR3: TGTGCCAGCAGTGAAGGAGGAGCCCTTGTCCACGAGCAGTACTTC.

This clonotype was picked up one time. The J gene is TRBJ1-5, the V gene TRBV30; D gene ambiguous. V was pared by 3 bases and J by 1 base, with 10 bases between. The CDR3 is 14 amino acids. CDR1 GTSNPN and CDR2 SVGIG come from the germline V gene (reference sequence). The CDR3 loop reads CAWSVAGSNQPQHF. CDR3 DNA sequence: TGTGCCTGGAGCGTAGCCGGGAGCAATCAGCCCCAGCATTTT. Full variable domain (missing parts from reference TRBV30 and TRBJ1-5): SQTIHQWPATLVQPVGSPLSLECTVEGTSNPNLYWYRQAAGRGLQLLFYSVGIGQISSEVPQNLSASRPQDRQFILSSKKLLLSDSGFYLCAWSVAGSNQPQHFGDGTRLSIL.

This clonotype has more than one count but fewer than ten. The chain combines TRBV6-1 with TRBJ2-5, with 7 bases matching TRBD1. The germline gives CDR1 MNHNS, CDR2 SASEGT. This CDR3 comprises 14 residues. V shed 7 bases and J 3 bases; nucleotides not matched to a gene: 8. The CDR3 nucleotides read TGTGCCAGCAACGCCGGGACAGCGAAAGAGACCCAGTACTTC. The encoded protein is CASNAGTAKETQYF.

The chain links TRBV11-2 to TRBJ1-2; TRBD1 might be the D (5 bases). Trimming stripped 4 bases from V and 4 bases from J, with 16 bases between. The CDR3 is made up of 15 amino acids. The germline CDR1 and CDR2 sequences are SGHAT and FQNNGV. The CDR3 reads CASSSGHRDTYGYTF. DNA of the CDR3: TGTGCCAGCAGCTCCGGACACCGAGACACCTATGGCTACACCTTC.

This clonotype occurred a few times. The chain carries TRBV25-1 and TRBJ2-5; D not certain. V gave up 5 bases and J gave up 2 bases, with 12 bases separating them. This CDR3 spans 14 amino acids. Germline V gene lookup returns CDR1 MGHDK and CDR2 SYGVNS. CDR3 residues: CASSTPLGQETQYF. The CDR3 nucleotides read TGTGCCAGCAGTACCCCCCTGGGGCAAGAGACCCAGTACTTC.